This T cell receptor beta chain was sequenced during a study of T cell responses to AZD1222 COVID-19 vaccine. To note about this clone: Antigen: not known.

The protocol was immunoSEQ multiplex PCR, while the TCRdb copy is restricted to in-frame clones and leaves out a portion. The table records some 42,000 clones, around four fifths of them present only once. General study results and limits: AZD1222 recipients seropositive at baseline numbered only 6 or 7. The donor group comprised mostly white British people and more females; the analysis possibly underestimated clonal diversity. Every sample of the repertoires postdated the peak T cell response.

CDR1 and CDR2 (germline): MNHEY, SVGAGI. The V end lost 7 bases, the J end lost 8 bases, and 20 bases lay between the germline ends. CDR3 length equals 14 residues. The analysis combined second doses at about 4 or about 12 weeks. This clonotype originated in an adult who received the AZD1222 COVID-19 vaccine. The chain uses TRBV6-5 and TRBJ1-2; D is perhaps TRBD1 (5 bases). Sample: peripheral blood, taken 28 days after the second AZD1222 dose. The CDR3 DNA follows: TGTGCCAGCAAGACAACCGGGACCCAAGGGGGCTACACCTTC. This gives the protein CASKTTGTQGGYTF.